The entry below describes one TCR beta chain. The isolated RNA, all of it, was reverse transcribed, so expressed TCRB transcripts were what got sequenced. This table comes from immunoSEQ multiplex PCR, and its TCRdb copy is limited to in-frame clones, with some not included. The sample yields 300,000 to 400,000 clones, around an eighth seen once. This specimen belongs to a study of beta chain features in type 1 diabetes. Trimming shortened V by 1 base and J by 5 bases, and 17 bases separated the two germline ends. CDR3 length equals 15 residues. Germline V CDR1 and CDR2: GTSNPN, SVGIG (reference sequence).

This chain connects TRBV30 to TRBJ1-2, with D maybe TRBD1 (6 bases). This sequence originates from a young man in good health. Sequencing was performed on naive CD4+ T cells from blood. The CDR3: CAWSGSGVQGYGYTF. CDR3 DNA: TGTGCCTGGAGTGGGTCAGGGGTCCAGGGGTATGGCTACACCTTC.